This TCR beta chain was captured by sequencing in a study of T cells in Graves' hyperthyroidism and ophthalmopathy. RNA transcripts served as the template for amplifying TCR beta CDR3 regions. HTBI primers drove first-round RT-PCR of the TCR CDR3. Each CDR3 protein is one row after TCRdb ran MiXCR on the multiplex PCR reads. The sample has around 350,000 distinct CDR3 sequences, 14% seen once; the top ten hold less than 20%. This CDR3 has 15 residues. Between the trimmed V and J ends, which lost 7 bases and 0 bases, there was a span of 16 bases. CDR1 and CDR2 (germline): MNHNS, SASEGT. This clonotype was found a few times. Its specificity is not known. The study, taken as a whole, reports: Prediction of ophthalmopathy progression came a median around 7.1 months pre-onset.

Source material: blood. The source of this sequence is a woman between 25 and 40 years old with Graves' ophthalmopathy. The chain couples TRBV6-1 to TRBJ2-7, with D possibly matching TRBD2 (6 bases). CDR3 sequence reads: CASTPAGSSSYEQYF. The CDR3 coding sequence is TGTGCCAGCACCCCGGCGGGGTCAAGCTCCTACGAGCAGTACTTC.